This TCR beta chain is from a study of T cell responses to AZD1222 COVID-19 vaccine. Broader study findings: Donors in the cohort were predominantly white British and more often female, and clonal diversity was possibly underestimated. AZD1222 recipients seropositive at baseline numbered only six or seven. Repertoire collection took place solely once the T cell response had peaked.

Germline trimming cut 1 base from V and 4 bases from J; bases unmatched to any gene: 6. The germline gives CDR1 SGHTA, CDR2 FQGTGA. This CDR3 contains 16 residues. With regard to this clone: Its target is unknown.

Clones were read by immunoSEQ multiplex PCR, and TCRdb kept only the in-frame ones, dropping some. Seen here are approximately 20,000 clones, approximately 80% observed once, and the top ten hold less than 55%. The chain links TRBV7-3 to TRBJ2-3; 9 bases fit TRBD2. This TCR came from an adult in good health. The sample consisted of peripheral blood, taken on day 0 of AZD1222 vaccination. The CDR3, as DNA: TGTGCCAGCAGCTTAAATCCTAGCGGGATCTCAGATACGCAGTATTTT. This codes for CASSLNPSGISDTQYF.